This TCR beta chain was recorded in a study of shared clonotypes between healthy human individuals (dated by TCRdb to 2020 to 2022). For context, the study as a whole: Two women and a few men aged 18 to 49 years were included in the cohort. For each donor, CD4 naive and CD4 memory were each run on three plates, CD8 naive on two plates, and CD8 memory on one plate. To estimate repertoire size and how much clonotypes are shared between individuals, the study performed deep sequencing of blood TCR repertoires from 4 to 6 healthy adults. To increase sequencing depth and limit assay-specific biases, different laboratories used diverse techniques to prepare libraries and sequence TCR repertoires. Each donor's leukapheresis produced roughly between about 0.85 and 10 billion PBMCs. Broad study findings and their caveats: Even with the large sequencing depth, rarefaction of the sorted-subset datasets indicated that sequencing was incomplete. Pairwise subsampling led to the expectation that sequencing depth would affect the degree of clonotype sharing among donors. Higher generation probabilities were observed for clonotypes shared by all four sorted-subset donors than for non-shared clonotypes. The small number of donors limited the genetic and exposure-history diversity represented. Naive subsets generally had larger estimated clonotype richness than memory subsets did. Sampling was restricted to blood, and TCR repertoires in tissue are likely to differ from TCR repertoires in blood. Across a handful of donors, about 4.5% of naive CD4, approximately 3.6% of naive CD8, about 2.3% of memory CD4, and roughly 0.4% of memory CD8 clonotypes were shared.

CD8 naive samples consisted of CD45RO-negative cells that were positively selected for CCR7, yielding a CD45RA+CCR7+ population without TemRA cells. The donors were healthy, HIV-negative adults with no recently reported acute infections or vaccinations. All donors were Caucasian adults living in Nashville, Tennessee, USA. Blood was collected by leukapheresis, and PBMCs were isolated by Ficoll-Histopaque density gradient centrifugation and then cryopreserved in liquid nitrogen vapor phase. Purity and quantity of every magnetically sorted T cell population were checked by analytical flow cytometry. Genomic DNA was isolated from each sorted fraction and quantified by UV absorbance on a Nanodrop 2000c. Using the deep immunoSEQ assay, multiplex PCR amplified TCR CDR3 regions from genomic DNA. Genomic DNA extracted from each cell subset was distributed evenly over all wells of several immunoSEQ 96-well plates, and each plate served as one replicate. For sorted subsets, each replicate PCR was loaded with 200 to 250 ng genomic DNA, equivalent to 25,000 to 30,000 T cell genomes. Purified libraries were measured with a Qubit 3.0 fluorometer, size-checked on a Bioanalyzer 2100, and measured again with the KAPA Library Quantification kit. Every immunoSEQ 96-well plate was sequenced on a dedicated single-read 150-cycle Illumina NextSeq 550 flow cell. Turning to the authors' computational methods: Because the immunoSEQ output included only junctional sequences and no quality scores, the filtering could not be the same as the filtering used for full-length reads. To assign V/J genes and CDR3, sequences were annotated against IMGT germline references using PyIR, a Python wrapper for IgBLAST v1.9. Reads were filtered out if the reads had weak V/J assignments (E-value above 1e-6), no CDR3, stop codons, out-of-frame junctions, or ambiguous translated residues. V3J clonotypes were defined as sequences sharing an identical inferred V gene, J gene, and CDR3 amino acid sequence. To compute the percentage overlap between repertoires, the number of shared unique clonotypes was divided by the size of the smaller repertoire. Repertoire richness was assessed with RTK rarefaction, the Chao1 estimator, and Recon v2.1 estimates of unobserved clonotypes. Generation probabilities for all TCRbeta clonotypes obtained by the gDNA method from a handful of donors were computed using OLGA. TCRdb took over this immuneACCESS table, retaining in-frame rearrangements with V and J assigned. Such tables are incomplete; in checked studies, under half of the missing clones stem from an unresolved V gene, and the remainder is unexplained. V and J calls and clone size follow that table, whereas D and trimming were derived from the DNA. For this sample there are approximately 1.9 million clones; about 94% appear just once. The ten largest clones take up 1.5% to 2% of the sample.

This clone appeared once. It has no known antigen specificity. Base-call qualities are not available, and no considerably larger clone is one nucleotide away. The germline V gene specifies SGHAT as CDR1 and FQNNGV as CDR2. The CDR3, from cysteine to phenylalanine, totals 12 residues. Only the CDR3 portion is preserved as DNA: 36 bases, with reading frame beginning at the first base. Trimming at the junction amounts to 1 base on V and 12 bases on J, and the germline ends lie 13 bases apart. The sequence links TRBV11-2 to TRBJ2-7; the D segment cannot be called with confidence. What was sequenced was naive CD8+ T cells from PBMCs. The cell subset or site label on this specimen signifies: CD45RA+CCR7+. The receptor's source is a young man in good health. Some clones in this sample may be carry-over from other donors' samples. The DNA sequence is TGTGCCAGCAGCTTAGTACCACCCTTCGCGTACTTC. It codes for CASSLVPPFAYF.